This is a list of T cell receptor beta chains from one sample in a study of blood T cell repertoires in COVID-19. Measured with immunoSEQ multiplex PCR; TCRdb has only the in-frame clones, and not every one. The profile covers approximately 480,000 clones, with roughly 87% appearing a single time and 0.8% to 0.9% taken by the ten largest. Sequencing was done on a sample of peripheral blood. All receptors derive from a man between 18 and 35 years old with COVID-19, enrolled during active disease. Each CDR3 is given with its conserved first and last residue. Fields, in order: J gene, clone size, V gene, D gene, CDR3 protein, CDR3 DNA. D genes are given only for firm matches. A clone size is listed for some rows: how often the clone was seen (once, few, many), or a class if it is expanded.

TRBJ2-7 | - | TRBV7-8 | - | CASSSRQAISYEQYF | TGTGCCAGCAGCTCCCGACAGGCAATTTCCTACGAGCAGTACTTC
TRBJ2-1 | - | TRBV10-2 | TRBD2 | CASSQGLAAYNEQFF | TGCGCCAGCAGTCAAGGACTAGCGGCTTACAATGAGCAGTTCTTC
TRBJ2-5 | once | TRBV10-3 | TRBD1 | CAISLPGQGETQYF | TGTGCCATCAGTCTACCCGGACAGGGAGAGACCCAGTACTTC
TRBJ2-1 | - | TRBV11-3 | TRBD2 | CASSPPGRGEQFF | TGTGCCAGCAGCCCTCCCGGGAGGGGCGAGCAGTTCTTC
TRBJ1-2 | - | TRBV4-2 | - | CASSQDLRGSYGYTF | TGTGCCAGCAGCCAAGATCTGAGGGGGTCCTATGGCTACACCTTC
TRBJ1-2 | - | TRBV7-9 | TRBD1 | CASSVRTGQYVYGYTF | TGTGCCAGCAGCGTCAGGACAGGCCAATATGTGTATGGCTACACCTTC
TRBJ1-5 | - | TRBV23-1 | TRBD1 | CASSRGTGGTYSNQPQHF | TGCGCCAGCAGTCGGGGGACAGGGGGCACCTATAGCAATCAGCCCCAGCATTTT
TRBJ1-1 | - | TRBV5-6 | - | CASSFEGRMNTEAFF | TGTGCCAGCAGCTTCGAGGGAAGGATGAACACTGAAGCTTTCTTT
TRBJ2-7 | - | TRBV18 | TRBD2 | CASSHGLAGNNYEQYF | TGTGCCAGCTCACACGGACTAGCGGGAAACAACTACGAGCAGTACTTC
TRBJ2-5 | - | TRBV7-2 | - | CASSLLREETQYF | TGTGCCAGCAGCTTATTGCGGGAAGAGACCCAGTACTTC
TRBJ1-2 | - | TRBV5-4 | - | CASSSPQEYGYTF | TGTGCCAGCAGCTCGCCACAGGAATATGGCTACACCTTC
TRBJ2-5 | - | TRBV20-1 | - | CSASLGETQYF | TGCAGTGCCTCGCTCGGAGAGACCCAGTACTTC
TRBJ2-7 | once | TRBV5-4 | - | CASSLGGLSYEQYF | TGTGCCAGCAGCTTGGGGGGGCTCTCCTACGAGCAGTACTTC
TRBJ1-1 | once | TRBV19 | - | CASSIFGRNTEAFF | TGTGCCAGTAGTATATTTGGCAGGAACACTGAAGCTTTCTTT
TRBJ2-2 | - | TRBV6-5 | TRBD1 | CASHTGDGGELFF | TGTGCCAGCCACACAGGGGATGGCGGGGAGCTGTTTTTT
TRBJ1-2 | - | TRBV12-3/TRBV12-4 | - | CASSFGEGYGYTF | TGTGCCAGCAGTTTCGGGGAAGGCTATGGCTACACCTTC
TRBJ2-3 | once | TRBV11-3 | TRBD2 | CASRGSGGSTDTQYF | TGTGCCTCACGCGGGAGCGGCGGGAGCACAGATACGCAGTATTTT
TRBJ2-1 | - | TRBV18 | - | CASSSAGMWGEQFF | TGTGCCAGCTCATCCGCGGGGATGTGGGGTGAGCAGTTCTTC
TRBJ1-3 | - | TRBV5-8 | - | CASSFPYPGNTIYF | TGTGCCAGCAGCTTCCCGTATCCCGGAAACACCATATATTTT
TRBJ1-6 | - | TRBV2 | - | CASSEAGYRSPLHF | TGTGCCAGCAGTGAGGCAGGGTATCGGTCACCCCTCCACTTT
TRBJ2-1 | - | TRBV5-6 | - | CASSLAMAVEQFF | TGTGCCAGCAGCTTGGCCATGGCAGTCGAGCAGTTCTTC
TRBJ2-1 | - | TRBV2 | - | CASSSGVLSEQFF | TGTGCCAGCAGTTCGGGAGTCTTGAGTGAGCAGTTCTTC
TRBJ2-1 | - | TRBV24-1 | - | CATSAGYDEQFF | TGTGCCACCAGTGCAGGGTACGATGAGCAGTTCTTC
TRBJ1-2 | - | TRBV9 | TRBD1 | CASSVGQGDYGYTF | TGTGCCAGCAGCGTAGGACAGGGCGACTATGGCTACACCTTC
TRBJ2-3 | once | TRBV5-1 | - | CASSFRGFNTDTQYF | TGCGCCAGCAGCTTTCGCGGCTTTAACACAGATACGCAGTATTTT
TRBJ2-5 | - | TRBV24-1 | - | CATSEYTMTAQETQYF | TGTGCCACCAGTGAATACACAATGACAGCACAAGAGACCCAGTACTTC
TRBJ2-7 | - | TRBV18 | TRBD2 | CASSPDGGREIYEQYF | TGTGCCAGCTCACCTGACGGCGGGCGGGAGATCTACGAGCAGTACTTC
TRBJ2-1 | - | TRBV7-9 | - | CASSIKPQGNNEQFF | TGTGCCAGCAGCATAAAACCTCAGGGAAACAATGAGCAGTTCTTC
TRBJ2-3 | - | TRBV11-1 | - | CASSLVSDTQYF | TGTGCCAGCAGCTTAGTGTCGGATACGCAGTATTTT
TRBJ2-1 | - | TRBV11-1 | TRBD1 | CASSEQGITYNEQFF | TGTGCCAGCAGCGAACAGGGGATCACCTACAATGAGCAGTTCTTC